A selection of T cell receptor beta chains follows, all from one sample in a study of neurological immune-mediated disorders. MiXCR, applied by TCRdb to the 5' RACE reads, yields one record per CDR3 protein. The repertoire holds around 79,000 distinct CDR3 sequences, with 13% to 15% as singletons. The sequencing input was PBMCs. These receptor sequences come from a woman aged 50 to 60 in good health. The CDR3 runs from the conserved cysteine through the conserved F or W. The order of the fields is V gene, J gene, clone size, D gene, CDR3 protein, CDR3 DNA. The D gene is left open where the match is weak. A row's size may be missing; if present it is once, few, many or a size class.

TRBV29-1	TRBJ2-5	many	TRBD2	CSVGRGGGAETQYF	TGCAGCGTTGGCCGCGGGGGGGGGGCAGAGACCCAGTACTTC
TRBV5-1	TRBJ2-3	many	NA	CASSFTDYNTDTQYF	TGCGCCAGCAGCTTCACGGACTATAACACAGATACGCAGTATTTT
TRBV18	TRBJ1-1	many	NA	CASSLTGTEAFF	TGTGCCAGCTCACTTACCGGGACTGAAGCTTTCTTT
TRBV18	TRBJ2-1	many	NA	CASSPGAGPLGNEQFF	TGTGCCAGCTCACCAGGGGCAGGGCCACTCGGAAATGAGCAGTTCTTC
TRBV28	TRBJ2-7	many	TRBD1	CASSLIGTGGSKNEQYF	TGTGCCAGCAGTTTAATTGGGACAGGGGGCTCTAAGAACGAGCAGTACTTC
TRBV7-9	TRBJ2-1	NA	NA	CASSLVRDYNEQFF	TGTGCCAGCAGCTTAGTGAGGGACTACAATGAGCAGTTCTTC
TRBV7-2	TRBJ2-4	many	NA	CASSDTGLAKNIQYF	TGTGCCAGCAGCGACACAGGGTTAGCCAAAAACATTCAGTACTTC
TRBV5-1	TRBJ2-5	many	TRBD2	CASSSGLAGGQETQYF	TGCGCCAGCAGCAGCGGACTAGCGGGGGGACAAGAGACCCAGTACTTC
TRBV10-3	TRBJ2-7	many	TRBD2	CAIRGLAGDNEQYF	TGTGCCATCAGGGGACTAGCGGGAGACAACGAGCAGTACTTC
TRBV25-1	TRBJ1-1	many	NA	CASSEYSGSNPDANTEAFF	TGTGCCAGCAGTGAATACTCAGGATCAAACCCCGATGCGAACACTGAAGCTTTCTTT
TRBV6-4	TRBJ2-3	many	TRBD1	CASSDGTGGTDTQYF	TGTGCCAGCAGTGACGGGACAGGGGGCACAGATACGCAGTATTTT
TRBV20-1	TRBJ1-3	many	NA	CSALANTGNTIYF	TGCAGTGCACTCGCAAACACTGGAAACACCATATATTTT